This TCR beta chain derives from a study of cytomegalovirus exposure and HLA in healthy donors. Clones were read by immunoSEQ multiplex PCR, and TCRdb kept only the in-frame ones, dropping some. Among around 95,000 clones listed, roughly 85% were seen once. General observations from the study: Most TCR sequences showed up rarely, but some public TCRs showed up in many donors. The authors enumerated 150 to 200 TCR beta chains as linked to cytomegalovirus. That first-cohort TCR clusters tended to co-occur in the approximately 110 validation repertoires was found in a later analysis.

The CDR3 has 16 amino acids. The germline CDR1 and CDR2 sequences are SQVTM and ANQGSEA. Losses at the gene ends were 4 bases for V and 2 bases for J; bases not matched to a gene: 5. These donors were members of the roughly 120-subject validation cohort, a group separate from the roughly 670-subject first cohort. About this clone: Its antigen is still unknown.

The receptor's source is a man younger than 35 in good health and CMV-seropositive. This chain links TRBV29-1 with TRBJ2-1, with 13 nucleotides matching TRBD2. The sample comprised PBMCs. The CDR3: CSVVGLAGETYNEQFF. CDR3 sequence (DNA): TGCAGCGTTGTAGGACTAGCGGGAGAAACCTACAATGAGCAGTTCTTC.